The rows below give T cell receptor beta chains drawn from one sample of a study of prognosis after radiotherapy for stage I lung cancer. TCRdb reanalysed the multiplex PCR reads using MiXCR and keeps one entry per CDR3 protein. The sample includes under 50,000 distinct CDR3 sequences, 24% of them seen just once. Source: PBMCs, taken before or after stereotactic body radiation therapy (not recorded which). All receptors come from a donor of 50 years or more with non-small cell lung cancer. CDR3s include the opening cysteine and the closing phenylalanine or tryptophan. A D gene is named only where the DNA matches it firmly. Expanded clones get a size class; other rows say once, few or many, or leave the size out.

D gene	V gene	CDR3 length	J gene	clone size	CDR3 protein	CDR3 DNA
-	TRBV7-9	16	TRBJ2-1	many	CASSLDTSSNYNEQFF	TGTGCCAGCAGCTTAGATACTTCTTCGAACTACAATGAGCAGTTCTTC
-	TRBV30	10	TRBJ2-5	many	CAWGEETQYF	TGTGCCTGGGGGGAAGAGACCCAGTACTTC
-	TRBV11-1	15	TRBJ2-2	many	CASRYRDQRTGELFF	TGTGCCAGCAGATACCGGGACCAGCGGACCGGGGAGCTGTTTTTT
TRBD1	TRBV18	16	TRBJ2-2	many	CASSPYTGGDTGELFF	TGTGCCAGCTCACCATACACAGGGGGAGACACCGGGGAGCTGTTTTTT
-	TRBV28	16	TRBJ1-2	many	CASSLGGGQTLHGYTF	TGTGCCAGCAGTTTGGGGGGGGGCCAAACCCTCCATGGCTACACCTTC
-	TRBV30	12	TRBJ1-2	once	CVWKFGGYGYTF	TGTGTCTGGAAGTTCGGGGGCTATGGCTACACCTTC
TRBD2	TRBV9	16	TRBJ2-3	-	CASSAELATSTDTQYF	TGTGCCAGCAGCGCCGAACTAGCGACTAGCACAGATACGCAGTATTTT
-	TRBV27	13	TRBJ1-1	many	CAINLSGSTEAFF	TGTGCCATCAACCTCAGCGGGAGCACTGAAGCTTTCTTT
TRBD2	TRBV20-1	15	TRBJ2-5	-	CSSRSSGGIQDTQYF	TGCAGTTCTAGATCTTCCGGGGGGATCCAAGATACCCAGTACTTC
-	TRBV19	15	TRBJ1-4	many	CASTQTSATNEKLFF	TGTGCCAGTACCCAAACGAGTGCAACTAATGAAAAACTGTTTTTT
TRBD2	TRBV30	18	TRBJ2-3	few	CAWRSPRLAGGLTDTQYF	TGTGCCTGGAGGTCCCCCCGGCTAGCGGGGGGGTTAACAGATACGCAGTATTTT
TRBD1	TRBV5-6	17	TRBJ1-3	few	CASSLGGQSYSGNTIYF	TGTGCCAGCAGCTTGGGGGGACAGTCCTACTCTGGAAACACCATATATTTT
TRBD2	TRBV7-8	15	TRBJ2-3	many	CASSRGGSRTDTQYF	TGTGCCAGCTCTCGGGGCGGGAGTCGCACAGATACGCAGTATTTT
-	TRBV6-2/TRBV6-3	15	TRBJ1-2	-	CASSYSRAYYEGYTF	TGTGCCAGCAGTTACTCGAGGGCGTATTATGAGGGCTACACCTTC
-	TRBV7-8	17	TRBJ2-6	many	CASSLVLGLSGANVLTF	TGTGCCAGCAGCTTAGTTCTGGGTTTGTCTGGGGCCAACGTCCTGACTTTC
-	TRBV20-1	17	TRBJ2-4	-	CSARDAAAKTAGDIQYF	TGCAGTGCTAGAGATGCAGCGGCTAAGACAGCTGGGGACATTCAGTACTTC
TRBD1	TRBV19	15	TRBJ2-2	many	CASKGGQGHTGELFF	TGTGCCAGTAAAGGGGGACAGGGACACACCGGGGAGCTGTTTTTT
-	TRBV28	13	TRBJ1-1	many	CASSRINRAEAFF	TGTGCCAGCAGCCGCATTAACAGGGCTGAAGCTTTCTTT
-	TRBV6-5	17	TRBJ1-2	medium-sized	CASSYGRSRDLTMGYTF	TGTGCCAGCAGTTACGGGCGTAGTAGGGACCTTACTATGGGCTACACCTTC
-	TRBV6-5	15	TRBJ2-3	many	CASSYSGLITDTQYF	TGTGCCAGCAGTTACAGCGGGCTTATCACAGATACGCAGTATTTT
TRBD2	TRBV7-8	15	TRBJ2-1	many	CASSSTSGALNEQFF	TGTGCCAGCAGCTCGACTAGCGGGGCTTTAAATGAGCAGTTCTTC
TRBD2	TRBV11-2	16	TRBJ2-3	-	CASSLTSGGNTDTQYF	TGTGCCAGCAGCTTGACTAGCGGGGGAAACACAGATACGCAGTATTTT
-	TRBV20-1	16	TRBJ1-4	many	CSARSRRAGVDEKLFF	TGCAGTGCTAGATCAAGGAGGGCAGGGGTTGATGAAAAACTGTTTTTT
TRBD2	TRBV19	16	TRBJ2-2	many	CASKGKAGGHTGELFF	TGTGCCAGTAAGGGAAAAGCGGGAGGCCACACCGGGGAGCTGTTTTTT
-	TRBV2	14	TRBJ2-7	medium-sized	CASSSPDRTYEQYF	TGTGCCAGCAGTTCCCCTGATCGGACCTACGAGCAGTACTTC
-	TRBV29-1	13	TRBJ2-2	few	CSVEEWEAGELFF	TGCAGCGTTGAAGAATGGGAGGCCGGGGAGCTGTTTTTT
-	TRBV2	13	TRBJ2-5	-	CASSVTYQEAQYF	TGTGCCAGCAGTGTCACGTACCAAGAGGCCCAGTACTTC
TRBD1	TRBV5-5	15	TRBJ1-1	-	CASSLWTGGVTEAFF	TGTGCCAGCAGCCTCTGGACAGGGGGAGTCACTGAAGCTTTCTTT
TRBD2	TRBV19	12	TRBJ2-3	-	CASECGRDTQCF	TGTGCCAGTGAATGCGGGAGAGATACGCAGTGTTTT
TRBD2	TRBV6-1	16	TRBJ2-3	many	CASSRAGGLDTDTQYF	TGTGCCAGCAGTCGAGCGGGGGGCCTGGACACAGATACGCAGTATTTT
-	TRBV5-6	13	TRBJ1-1	many	CASSAGTNLEAFF	TGTGCCAGCAGCGCTGGGACGAACCTTGAAGCTTTCTTT
-	TRBV7-2	14	TRBJ2-1	-	CASSLYQVSYEQFF	TGTGCCAGCAGCTTATATCAAGTCTCCTACGAGCAGTTCTTC
-	TRBV3-1	15	TRBJ1-6	many	CASSQVSGYNSPLHF	TGTGCCAGCAGCCAAGTATCAGGTTATAATTCACCCCTCCACTTT
-	TRBV15	15	TRBJ1-2	many	CATSRDRVQNYGYTF	TGTGCCACCAGCAGAGATCGTGTACAAAACTATGGCTACACCTTC
-	TRBV6-5	13	TRBJ2-2	many	CASSYSNTGELFF	TGTGCCAGCAGTTACTCGAATACCGGGGAGCTGTTTTTT
-	TRBV3-1	13	TRBJ2-5	few	CASSQVFQETQYF	TGTGCCAGCAGCCAAGTTTTCCAAGAGACCCAGTACTTC
-	TRBV6-1	16	TRBJ2-7	many	CASSEAIGTARSEQYF	TGTGCCAGCAGTGAGGCGATAGGGACTGCAAGGTCCGAGCAGTACTTC
-	TRBV20-1	14	TRBJ2-7	-	CSAPAGGATYEQYF	TGCAGTGCCCCGGCGGGTGGGGCGACCTACGAGCAGTACTTC
TRBD2	TRBV28	19	TRBJ2-1	many	CASSSNLGLGRDPWGEQFF	TGTGCCAGCAGTTCCAATCTCGGACTAGGGCGGGACCCCTGGGGAGAGCAGTTCTTC
-	TRBV20-1	12	TRBJ2-7	medium-sized	CSASRQDYEQYF	TGCAGTGCTAGTAGGCAGGACTACGAGCAGTACTTC
-	TRBV28	15	TRBJ1-2	many	CASKRGTDSNYGYTF	TGTGCCAGCAAACGAGGGACGGATTCTAACTATGGCTACACCTTC
-	TRBV5-4	13	TRBJ1-1	-	CASSLGWDTEAFF	TGTGCCAGCAGCTTGGGGTGGGACACTGAAGCTTTCTTT
-	TRBV2	15	TRBJ2-2	many	CASSAWGFNTGELFF	TGTGCCAGCAGTGCGTGGGGGTTTAACACCGGGGAGCTGTTTTTT
TRBD1	TRBV5-5	18	TRBJ1-1	-	CASSLGTGNSLMNTEAFF	TGTGCCAGCAGCTTAGGGACAGGGAACTCTTTGATGAACACTGAAGCTTTCTTT
-	TRBV30	13	TRBJ2-2	many	CAWGRTATGELFF	TGTGCCTGGGGTAGAACAGCCACCGGGGAGCTGTTTTTT
TRBD1	TRBV20-1	16	TRBJ2-5	many	CSAHGDRRRYQETQYF	TGCAGTGCTCACGGGGACAGGCGCCGCTACCAAGAGACCCAGTACTTC
-	TRBV4-1	17	TRBJ1-4	few	CASSQASGGQGNEKLFF	TGCGCCAGCAGCCAAGCGTCTGGGGGGCAGGGTAATGAAAAACTGTTTTTT
-	TRBV6-1	14	TRBJ2-7	many	CASTRDTSSYEQYF	TGTGCCAGCACCAGGGACACTTCCTCCTACGAGCAGTACTTC
TRBD2	TRBV6-1	11	TRBJ2-3	many	CASRDYDTQYF	TGTGCCAGTCGGGACTACGATACGCAGTATTTT
-	TRBV11-2	15	TRBJ2-1	many	CASSLRVRDLAEQFF	TGTGCCAGCAGCTTGAGGGTTCGGGACCTGGCTGAGCAGTTCTTC
TRBD2	TRBV7-9	14	TRBJ2-1	many	CASTPIAGSGEQFF	TGTGCCAGCACCCCAATAGCGGGATCAGGGGAGCAGTTCTTC
TRBD1	TRBV4-1	17	TRBJ2-3	many	CASSPYGTGDSTDTQYF	TGCGCCAGCAGCCCCTATGGGACAGGGGATTCCACAGATACGCAGTATTTT
-	TRBV28	12	TRBJ2-5	many	CASSLTQETQYF	TGTGCCAGCAGTTTGACTCAAGAGACCCAGTACTTC
TRBD1	TRBV2	17	TRBJ2-6	many	CASSDWTGGAGANVLTF	TGTGCCAGCAGTGATTGGACAGGGGGCGCTGGGGCCAACGTCCTGACTTTC
TRBD1	TRBV30	11	TRBJ1-1	many	CALDRATEAFF	TGTGCCCTCGACAGGGCCACTGAAGCTTTCTTT
TRBD1	TRBV19	15	TRBJ1-1	many	CASSSSQGAVTEAFF	TGTGCCAGTAGTTCCTCACAGGGGGCAGTGACTGAAGCTTTCTTT
-	TRBV7-8	16	TRBJ1-2	many	CASSFLASVPNYGYTF	TGTGCCAGCAGCTTTTTGGCGTCAGTCCCCAACTATGGCTACACCTTC